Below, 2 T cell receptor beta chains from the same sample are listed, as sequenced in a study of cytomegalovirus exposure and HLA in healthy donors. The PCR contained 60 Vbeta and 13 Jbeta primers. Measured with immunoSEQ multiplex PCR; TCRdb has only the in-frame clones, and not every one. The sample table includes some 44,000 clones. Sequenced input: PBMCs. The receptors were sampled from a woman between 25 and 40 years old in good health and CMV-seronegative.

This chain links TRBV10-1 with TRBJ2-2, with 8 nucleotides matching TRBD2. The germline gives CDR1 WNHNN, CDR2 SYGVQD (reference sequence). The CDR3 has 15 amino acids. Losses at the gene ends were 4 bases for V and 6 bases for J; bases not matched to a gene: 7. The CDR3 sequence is CASSGPGLDPGELFF. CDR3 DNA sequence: TGCGCCAGCAGTGGTCCGGGACTAGACCCCGGGGAGCTGTTTTTT.

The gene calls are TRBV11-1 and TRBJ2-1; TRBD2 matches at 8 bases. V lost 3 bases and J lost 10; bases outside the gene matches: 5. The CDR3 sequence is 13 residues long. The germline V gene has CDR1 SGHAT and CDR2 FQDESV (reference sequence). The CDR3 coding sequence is TGTGCCAGCAGCTTCGATCCTAGCGGGGAGCAGTTCTTC. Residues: CASSFDPSGEQFF.